This TCR beta chain was sequenced in a study of CD8+CD57+ T cells in acquired aplastic anemia. Study-level findings and limits: Patients and controls shared 25 to 35 CD8+ CDR3 sequences, which appeared highly expressed in patients and within their immunodominant clones. No significant patient-versus-control difference appeared in CD8+ Simpson's diversity.

Patients chosen for sequencing had shown CD8+CD57+ cell expansion by flow cytometry. Blood samples were obtained from patients who had received no prior therapy. The TCR beta profiling, which covered VDJ combination and CDR3 sequence, was carried out using genomic DNA as the template. TCRdb redid the calling of the reads with MiXCR, one entry per CDR3 protein. The data show around 130,000 distinct CDR3 sequences, over 55% seen once. In the case of this clonotype: Its antigen is unknown. This clone may be a read error of a much larger clone one base away.

The sample was sorted CD4+, CD8+, or CD8+CD57+ T cells (not recorded which) from PBMCs. This receptor was taken from a human donor with aplastic anemia.

CDR3 DNA: TGTGCCAGCTGGGCATCCTATAGCAATCAGCCCCAGCATTTT. It translates to CASWASYSNQPQHF. The genes are TRBV6-1 and TRBJ1-5; D is uncertain. The CDR3 consists of 14 residues. CDR1 MNHNS and CDR2 SASEGT come from the germline V gene. V was trimmed by 8 bases and J by 0 bases, leaving 11 bases between them.